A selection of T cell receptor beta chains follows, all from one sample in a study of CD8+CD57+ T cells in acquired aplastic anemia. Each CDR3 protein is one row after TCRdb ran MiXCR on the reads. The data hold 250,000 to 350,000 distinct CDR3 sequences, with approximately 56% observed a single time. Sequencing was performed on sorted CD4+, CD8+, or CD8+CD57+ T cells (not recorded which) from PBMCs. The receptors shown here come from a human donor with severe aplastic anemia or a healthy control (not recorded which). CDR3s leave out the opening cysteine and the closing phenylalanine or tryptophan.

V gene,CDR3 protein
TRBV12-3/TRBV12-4,ASSWGQGDNQPQH
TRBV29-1,SARKSGEGEQY
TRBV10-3,AISEPRPGKGVYEQY
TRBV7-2,ASSLRRGGEDTQY
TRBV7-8,ASSLELDTQY
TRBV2,ASTKTGFEQY
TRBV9,ASGLVQDRVYEQY
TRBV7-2,ASSLESGFGSPLH
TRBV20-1,SARAAGTDSYEQF
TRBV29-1,SVNAGGSLYNEQF
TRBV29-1,SVQGGGDYGYT
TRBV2,ASSSRGGPEETQY
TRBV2,ASFEGHEQY
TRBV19,ASSQQGYEQY
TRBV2,ASSGSNQPQH
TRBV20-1,SARDLGQGWTEAF
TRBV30,AWSALLGNEQF
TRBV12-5,ASGLSPGADFDNEQF
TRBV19,ASSKTQIDSPGYT
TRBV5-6,ASSTSSGGDYEQY
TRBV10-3,AIRTSGGANEQF
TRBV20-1,SARDPQGHSPLH
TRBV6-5,ARRDREQTQY
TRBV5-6,ASSLGRGPSEQY
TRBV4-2,ASSQGLEAGGELF
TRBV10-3,AIREIAGGDEQY
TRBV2,ASRASGGADTQY
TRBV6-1,ASSERTGGNYGYT
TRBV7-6,ASSLAWQGGDEQY
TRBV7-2,ACSLIGTSGSYERY
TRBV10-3,AISVKRGQETQY
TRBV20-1,SARDRWQGARGANVLT
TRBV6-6,ASFFPEGYPETQY
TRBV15,ATSRGRRGSSYNSPLH
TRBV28,ASSFLTGGQNTIY
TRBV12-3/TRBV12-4,ASGRTGVQGPHYGYT
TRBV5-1,ASSYAGLQETQY
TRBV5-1,ASSLGQKDYGYT
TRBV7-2,ASSEMVGLETQY
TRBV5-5,VSGAGYNEQF
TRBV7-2,ASSFREGNQPQH
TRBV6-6,ASSYGTGEVSPLH
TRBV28,ASSSPGQGYYGYT
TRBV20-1,SARVLAGGLRPDTQY
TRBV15,ATSRGGDYGYT
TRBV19,ASSIQAGYYEQY
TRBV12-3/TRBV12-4,ASSRRTGWENTEAF
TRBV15,ATSRDLDSGAF
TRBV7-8,ASSLAPAGTDTQY
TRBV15,ATSSPPTGLNEQF
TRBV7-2,ASSIGVTDTQY
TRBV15,ATSRESGRNTGELF
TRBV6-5,ASSSLAGSQETQY
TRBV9,ASTLGAEKSYEQY
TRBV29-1,SVDDRGTETQY
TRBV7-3,ASSLTPLGGGYT
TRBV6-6,ASGGNTEAF